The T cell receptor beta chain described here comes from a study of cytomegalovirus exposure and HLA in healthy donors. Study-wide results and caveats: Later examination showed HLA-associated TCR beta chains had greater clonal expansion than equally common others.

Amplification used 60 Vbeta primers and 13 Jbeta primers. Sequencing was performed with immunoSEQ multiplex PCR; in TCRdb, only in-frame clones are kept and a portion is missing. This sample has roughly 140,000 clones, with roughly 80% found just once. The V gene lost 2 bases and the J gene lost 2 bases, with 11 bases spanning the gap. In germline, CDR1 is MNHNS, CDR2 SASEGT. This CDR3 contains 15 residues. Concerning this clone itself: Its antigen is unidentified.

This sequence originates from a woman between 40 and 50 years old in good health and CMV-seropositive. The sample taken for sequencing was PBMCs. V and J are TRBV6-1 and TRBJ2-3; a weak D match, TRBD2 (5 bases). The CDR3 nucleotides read TGTGCCAGCAGTGAAATCGGACTTGCCACAGATACGCAGTATTTT. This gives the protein CASSEIGLATDTQYF.